The 22 T cell receptor beta chains given below trace back to one sample, sequenced in a study of Graves' ophthalmopathy and Graves' hyperthyroidism (dated by TCRdb to between 2017 and 2018). Instrument on record: Illumina HiSeq 2000. For repertoire sequencing, TCR beta CDR3 regions were amplified from RNA transcripts. The first round was an RT-PCR using HTBI primers with the Qiagen OneStep RT-PCR kit, and this first round was followed by a second-round multiplex PCR, then size selection and purification. TCRdb itself trimmed the public reads at Q25 with fastp, ran MiXCR and retained productive beta chains. Rows matching on CDR3 protein sequence are summarized as one entry with the most common DNA and genes. This sample has 400,000 to 500,000 distinct CDR3 sequences in its table, and roughly 21% of those were observed once. Roughly 3% of the sample is taken by the ten largest. Sequences were obtained from peripheral blood. The receptors come from a woman between 18 and 29 years old with stable Graves' hyperthyroidism. Donor details come from another sample of the same person, matched by shared clones.

This clonotype showed up many times. The V gene is TRBV6-5, the J gene TRBJ2-5; the match to TRBD2 covers 10 bases. Per germline, CDR1 MNHEY and CDR2 SVGAGI. V lost 2 bases and J lost 5; bases outside the gene matches: 2. This CDR3 comprises 14 residues. CDR3: CASSYPAGGETQYF. The CDR3 DNA sequence: TGTGCCAGCAGTTACCCAGCGGGGGGGGAGACCCAGTACTTC.

This clonotype came up many times. The genes are TRBV28 and TRBJ2-7; 7 bases align to TRBD1. The trim removed 6 bases at V and 5 bases at J, leaving 10 bases unmatched. This CDR3 region has 14 residues. From germline, CDR1 is MDHEN and CDR2 SYDVKM. CDR3 region: CASRNDRVDHEQYF. DNA of the CDR3: TGTGCCAGCAGAAACGACAGGGTTGACCACGAGCAGTACTTC.

This clonotype was seen at least ten times. The CDR3 reads CSARGLWGPYEQYF. The DNA for the CDR3 is TGCAGTGCTAGAGGTCTCTGGGGTCCCTACGAGCAGTACTTC. The chain is built from TRBV20-1 and TRBJ2-7; no clear D gene. The CDR3 covers 14 residues. CDR1 and CDR2 from the germline V gene are DFQATT and SNEGSKA (reference sequence). V shed 1 base and J shed 2 bases, with 12 bases lying between them.

This chain connects TRBV6-5 to TRBJ2-7; 7 positions match TRBD1. CDR3 length: 14 amino acids. Per the germline V gene, CDR1 is MNHEY and CDR2 is SVGAGI. The ends lost 2 bases at V and 5 bases at J; junction bases unmatched: 6. As DNA, the CDR3 is TGTGCCAGCAGTTACGGGTACAGGGGCCACGAGCAGTACTTC. Amino acid sequence: CASSYGYRGHEQYF.

The V call is TRBV6-1, the J call TRBJ2-5; D unclear. CDR1 is MNHNS and CDR2 is SASEGT in the germline V gene. CDR3 length equals 16 residues. The ends were cut back, 7 bases at V and 0 bases at J, with 18 bases in the middle. The CDR3 protein is CASKTVPGRYQETQYF. CDR3 in DNA: TGTGCCAGCAAAACAGTGCCCGGAAGGTACCAAGAGACCCAGTACTTC.

The gene calls are TRBV19 and TRBJ1-5, with D perhaps matching TRBD1 (6 bases). The CDR3 has 14 residues. CDR1 LNHDA and CDR2 SQIVND come from the germline V gene (reference sequence). V lost 10 bases and J lost 6, with 19 bases in between. The CDR3 spells CATSFRGGGQPQHF. The CDR3 coding sequence is TGTGCCACATCGTTCAGGGGTGGGGGTCAGCCCCAGCATTTT.

V is TRBV11-1 and J is TRBJ1-1, with 11 bases that match TRBD1. This CDR3 has 16 amino acids. The ends lost 3 bases at V and 4 bases at J; junction bases unmatched: 7. The germline V gene encodes CDR1 SGHAT and CDR2 FQDESV (reference sequence). CDR3 residues: CASSFPGTGGGTEAFF. In nucleotides, the CDR3 is TGTGCCAGCAGCTTTCCCGGGACAGGGGGGGGCACTGAAGCTTTCTTT. Filled out from reference TRBV11-1 and TRBJ1-1, the complete variable domain reads EAEVAQSPRYKITEKSQAVAFWCDPISGHATLYWYRQILGQGPELLVQFQDESVVDDSQLPKDRFSAERLKGVDSTLKIQPAELGDSAMYLCASSFPGTGGGTEAFFGQGTRLTVV.

This sequence joins TRBV6-1 and TRBJ2-7, with TRBD2 matching 11 bases. The CDR3 loop spans 13 amino acids. Germline-derived CDR1 and CDR2 are MNHNS and SASEGT. Germline trimming cut 8 bases from V and 2 bases from J; bases unmatched to any gene: 2. This CDR3 reads CASWTSGPYEQYF. CDR3 coding DNA: TGTGCCAGCTGGACTAGCGGGCCCTACGAGCAGTACTTC.

The chain couples TRBV28 to TRBJ2-7, with 14 bases matching TRBD2. Per germline, CDR1 MDHEN and CDR2 SYDVKM. CDR3 size: 18 residues. V trimming: 4 bases; J trimming: 6 bases; junction bases outside the gene matches: 14. The CDR3 loop is CASSSLTTSGRAGREQYF. As DNA, the CDR3 is TGTGCCAGCAGTTCCCTAACGACTAGCGGGAGGGCCGGGCGCGAGCAGTACTTC.

This clonotype has ten or more counts. The genes are TRBV20-1 and TRBJ1-1; possibly TRBD1 for D (6 bases). The CDR3 is 11 amino acids. Germline CDR1 is DFQATT and CDR2 is SNEGSKA (reference sequence). V was trimmed by 6 bases and J by 5 bases, leaving 10 bases between them. The CDR3 is CSANRETEAFF. DNA for the CDR3: TGCAGTGCAAACAGGGAGACTGAAGCTTTCTTT.

In its sample, this clonotype was seen many times. The CDR3 protein is CASRSSLSNQPQHF. Written as DNA, the CDR3 is TGTGCCAGCAGGTCAAGCCTGAGCAATCAGCCCCAGCATTTT. This chain links TRBV12-3 or TRBV12-4 with TRBJ1-5; D is undetermined. Trimming removed 6 bases from V and 1 base from J, with 10 bases in between. CDR3 length equals 14 residues.

This clonotype was detected many times. This CDR3 reads CASSPLAGGPFEQYF. The CDR3 DNA reads TGTGCCAGCAGCCCTCTAGCGGGAGGGCCCTTTGAGCAGTACTTC. The V and J genes are TRBV7-9 and TRBJ2-7; 12 bases are shared with TRBD2. CDR1 and CDR2 (germline): SEHNR, FQNEAQ (reference sequence). With 5 bases clipped from V and 7 bases from J, the junction kept 9 bases outside the gene matches. The CDR3 extends over 15 amino acids.

At least ten counts were recorded for this clonotype. CDR3 sequence reads: CAWSRSGGYNSPLHF. The CDR3 nucleotides read TGTGCCTGGAGTCGAAGTGGGGGTTATAATTCACCCCTCCACTTT. The V gene is TRBV30, the J gene TRBJ1-6; D perhaps matches TRBD1 (5 bases). The V gene's germline CDR1 is GTSNPN and CDR2 SVGIG (reference sequence). CDR3 size: 15 residues. V dropped 2 bases and J dropped 4 bases, with 12 bases sitting between them.

The rearrangement links TRBV29-1 to TRBJ2-7; D ambiguous. Germline CDR1 reads SQVTM; CDR2 reads ANQGSEA. Trimming took off 4 bases at V and 1 base at J, with 14 bases between the two ends. The CDR3 covers 14 residues. In DNA, the CDR3 is TGCAGCGTTGTTGTCGACGGATCGTCCTACGAGCAGTACTTC. It codes for CSVVVDGSSYEQYF.

This clonotype was counted at least ten times. This rearrangement joins TRBV29-1 to TRBJ1-1; 10 positions agree with TRBD1. Germline V lookup: CDR1 SQVTM, CDR2 ANQGSEA. The CDR3 runs 15 residues. The trim removed 7 bases at V and 0 bases at J, leaving 8 bases unmatched. DNA for the CDR3: TGCAGCGCTTTTAGACAGGGGGCCATGAACACTGAAGCTTTCTTT. Translated, it gives CSAFRQGAMNTEAFF.

This clonotype occurred a few times. This may arise from a read error, as a much more abundant clone is one base away. This chain links TRBV24-1 with TRBJ1-1; no firm D call. This CDR3 spans 11 amino acids. V was pared by 6 bases and J by 5 bases, with 6 bases between. Germline CDR1 and CDR2: KGHDR and SFDVKD. CDR3 region: CATSYGTEAFF. In nucleotides, the CDR3 is TGTGCCACCAGTTATGGGACTGAAGCTTTCTTT.

Ten or more counts support this clonotype. Just one base apart from a much larger clone, this may be a read error. This chain connects TRBV2 to TRBJ1-6; TRBD1 matches 7 bases. Germline CDR1 SNHLY, CDR2 FYNNEI. This CDR3 is built from 14 residues. As DNA, the CDR3 is TGTGCCAGCAGCGGGGACAGCGTCTCATCACACCTCCACTTT. It codes for CASSGDSVSSHLHF.

This clonotype was found many times. This sequence joins TRBV27 and TRBJ2-5, with D perhaps being TRBD1 or TRBD2 (5 bases each). This CDR3 region has 15 residues. V dropped 3 bases and J dropped 2 bases, with 13 bases sitting between them. Germline loops: CDR1 MNHEY, CDR2 SMNVEV (reference sequence). The CDR3 region has the DNA TGTGCCAGCAGTTTCACCTGGGGACGGCAAGAGACCCAGTACTTC. Its protein product is CASSFTWGRQETQYF.

This clonotype occurred many times. The V and J genes are TRBV28 and TRBJ2-6; D ambiguous. The CDR3 contains 16 residues. Trimming took 5 bases from V and 0 from J, leaving 11 bases between them. Germline V gives CDR1 MDHEN, CDR2 SYDVKM. As DNA, the CDR3 is TGTGCCAGCAGTACCGAATGGAACTCTGGGGCCAACGTCCTGACTTTC. Translation: CASSTEWNSGANVLTF.

This clonotype was detected many times. The V call is TRBV20-1, the J call TRBJ1-6, with D unresolved. The V end lost 1 base, the J end lost 9 bases, and 10 bases lay between the germline ends. Germline V lookup: CDR1 DFQATT, CDR2 SNEGSKA (reference sequence). CDR3 size: 13 residues. DNA for the CDR3: TGCAGTGCTAGAGCCGGCCGGGGTTCACCCCTCCACTTT. This encodes CSARAGRGSPLHF.

This clonotype was found many times. The chain employs TRBV7-2 and TRBJ2-2; D is unresolved. The CDR3 has 14 amino acids. Germline values: CDR1 SGHTA, CDR2 FQGNSA. V was trimmed by 0 bases and J by 8 bases, leaving 10 bases between them. The CDR3 loop reads CASSLAIPSGELFF. The CDR3 nucleotides read TGTGCCAGCAGCTTAGCGATCCCGAGTGGGGAGCTGTTTTTT.

This clonotype was seen many times. V and J are TRBV2 and TRBJ1-5; D remains unclear. V was trimmed by 1 base and J by 7 bases, leaving 8 bases between them. This CDR3 comprises 13 residues. The germline V gene encodes CDR1 SNHLY and CDR2 FYNNEI. The CDR3 is CASSEGQRQPQHF. Written as DNA, the CDR3 is TGTGCCAGCAGTGAAGGGCAAAGACAGCCCCAGCATTTT.